Each of the 20 T cell receptor beta chains below was sequenced from the same sample in a study of metastatic and nonmetastatic thyroid tumors. Via MiXCR, TCRdb re-called the PCR reads. Counted here are some 37,000 clones, less than 25% occurring once; the ten biggest clones make up roughly a sixth. Nobody among the patients had been given any treatment before thyroid surgery. Material for sequencing was blood. These receptors all come from a female donor with papillary thyroid cancer or a benign thyroid nodule (not recorded which). Some clones in this sample may be carry-over from other donors' samples.

The chain employs TRBV11-2 and TRBJ1-4; D is possibly TRBD1 (5 bases). Per germline, CDR1 SGHAT and CDR2 FQNNGV. This CDR3 region has 15 residues. With 6 bases removed from V and 0 bases from J, the gap between germline ends came to 11 bases. CDR3 nucleotide sequence: TGTGCCAGCAGATTAAGACAGCCAACTAATGAAAAACTGTTTTTT. Encoded protein: CASRLRQPTNEKLFF.

Comment on this clone: It is likely a read error, because the conserved phenylalanine at the end of the CDR3 is missing. The chain links TRBV2 to TRBJ2-6, with 7 bases that match TRBD1. Trimming took 8 bases from V and 0 from J; bases not matched to a gene: 10. Germline CDR1 SNHLY, CDR2 FYNNEI. The CDR3 extends over 17 amino acids. The CDR3 sequence is CASRQGSASSGANVLTL. CDR3 nucleotide sequence: TGTGCCAGCCGACAGGGATCAGCTAGCTCTGGGGCCAACGTCCTGACTCTC.

This clone was counted ten times or more. A read error may explain this, as a much larger clone is one base away. Within the sample, other DNA sequences also encode this same CDR3. The gene calls are TRBV12-5 and TRBJ1-1; D not resolved. CDR1 LGHNT and CDR2 FRNRAP come from the germline V gene. The V gene lost 7 bases and the J gene lost 5 bases, with 5 bases spanning the gap. The CDR3 length is 10 residues. CDR3 in amino acids: CASARTEAFF. The CDR3 coding sequence is TGTGCTAGTGCCCGTACTGAAGCTTTCTTT. Variable domain in full (rest from reference TRBV12-5 and TRBJ1-1): DARVTQTPRHKVTEMGQEVTMRCQPILGHNTVFWYRQTMMQGLELLAYFRNRAPLDDSGMPKDRFSAEMPDATLATLKIQPSEPRDSAVYFCASARTEAFFGQGTRLTVV.

The chain has TRBV30 and TRBJ2-2; the D is unclear. Per germline, CDR1 GTSNPN and CDR2 SVGIG (reference sequence). This CDR3 spans 14 amino acids. V was pared by 0 bases and J by 9 bases, with 14 bases between. CDR3 DNA sequence: TGTGCCTGGAGTGTTAGGACCGGCCACCGGGAGCTGTTTTTT. This translates into CAWSVRTGHRELFF.

The CDR3 nucleotides are TGTGCCAGCTCACCACCGGGGCCTACCTACAATGAGCAGTTCTTC. It encodes CASSPPGPTYNEQFF. The rearrangement uses TRBV18 and TRBJ2-1, with D perhaps matching TRBD1 (5 bases). The CDR3 totals 15 residues. The V end lost 0 bases, the J end lost 2 bases, and 8 bases lay between the germline ends. Germline V gene data show CDR1 as KGHSH and CDR2 as LQKENI.

This clone was detected ten times or more. This chain connects TRBV29-1 to TRBJ2-7; D is unresolved. Germline loops: CDR1 SQVTM, CDR2 ANQGSEA. The germline V and J ends were trimmed by 0 bases and 2 bases, with 5 bases remaining between them. The CDR3 runs to 12 residues. The CDR3 sequence is CSVEDKTYEQYF. In DNA, the CDR3 is TGCAGCGTTGAAGACAAAACCTACGAGCAGTACTTC.

This clone was observed a handful of times. The J gene is TRBJ2-1, the V gene TRBV12-3 or TRBV12-4; perhaps TRBD2 as D (5 bases). Trimming pared 7 bases from V and 10 bases from J, leaving 11 bases between. The CDR3 runs to 11 residues. The CDR3 protein is CASTGSFEQFF. CDR3 DNA sequence: TGTGCCAGCACGGGATCATTCGAGCAGTTCTTC.

Details on this clone: It may be a read error: a sequence one base away is much more abundant. J is TRBJ2-1 and V is TRBV24-1; TRBD1 agrees at 11 bases. Germline CDR1 reads KGHDR; CDR2 reads SFDVKD. The CDR3 runs 17 residues. As DNA, the CDR3 is TGTACCACCAGTGATTTCAGCCGGGACAGGGGGTACAATGAGCAGTTCTTC. This codes for CTTSDFSRDRGYNEQFF.

This clone was seen at least ten times. Other nucleotide sequences in the sample specify the same CDR3. This chain joins TRBV7-9 and TRBJ1-2; D is undetermined. Germline assignment: CDR1 SEHNR and CDR2 FQNEAQ (reference sequence). V shed 3 bases and J shed 8 bases, with 10 bases lying between them. This CDR3 comprises 12 residues. CDR3 bases: TGTGCCAGCAGCTTCCGGTTCGGCGGCTACACCTTC. Translation gives CASSFRFGGYTF.

This clone was seen many times. The V and J genes are TRBV19 and TRBJ2-5; D not certain. V was shortened by 3 bases and J by 4 bases, with 18 bases between the two germline ends. CDR3 size: 16 residues. CDR1 is LNHDA and CDR2 is SQIVND in the germline V gene (reference sequence). The CDR3 sequence is CASSIGSTVTRETQYF. The CDR3 DNA sequence: TGTGCCAGTAGTATTGGGTCCACGGTGACAAGAGAGACCCAGTACTTC.

This clone was seen a handful of times. V and J are TRBV6-1 and TRBJ2-3; 7 bases match TRBD1. Germline V gives CDR1 MNHNS, CDR2 SASEGT. This CDR3 spans 17 amino acids. V was pared by 1 base and J by 5 bases, with 12 bases of the junction left unmatched. In nucleotides, the CDR3 is TGTGCCAGCAGTGAAGGGAAAGGGGGCGACTGGGGAGATACGCAGTATTTT. As protein: CASSEGKGGDWGDTQYF.

This rearrangement joins TRBV19 to TRBJ1-2, with TRBD1 identical over 10 bases. The CDR3 length is 15 residues. The V gene end was trimmed by 4 bases and the J gene end by 4 bases; junction bases not matched to a gene: 6. Germline V gives CDR1 LNHDA, CDR2 SQIVND (reference sequence). In DNA form, the CDR3 reads TGTGCCAGTAGTAAAGACAGGGGGCAAGGCTATGGCTACACCTTC. Its protein product is CASSKDRGQGYGYTF.

About this clone: This may come from a read error, since a much larger clone is one base off. The same CDR3 can be traced to other DNA sequences in this sample. The J gene is TRBJ2-5, the V gene TRBV11-3, with D unresolved. The CDR3 covers 14 residues. V dropped 6 bases and J dropped 5 bases, with 16 bases sitting between them. Germline values: CDR1 SGHNT, CDR2 YENEEA. The CDR3, as DNA: TGTGCCAGCAGTTCTCCAGGTGGTCAGGAGACCCAGTACTTC. This codes for CASSSPGGQETQYF.

The table lists this clone with many counts. The CDR3: CASSLIRSDNSPLHF. CDR3 in DNA: TGTGCCAGCAGCTTGATCCGGTCCGATAATTCACCCCTCCACTTT. This chain connects TRBV5-5 to TRBJ1-6, with D hard to call. CDR1 and CDR2 (germline): SGHKS, YYEKEE (reference sequence). The V end lost 1 base, the J end lost 5 bases, and 10 bases lay between the germline ends. CDR3 length equals 15 residues.

This clone showed up just a few times. The chain couples TRBV12-3 or TRBV12-4 to TRBJ1-1; D is unresolved. Trimming took 7 bases from V and 10 from J, leaving 19 bases between them. CDR3 length equals 13 residues. CDR3: CASTFSCGLRAFF. The CDR3 DNA is TGTGCCAGCACCTTTTCGTGTGGCCTTCGAGCTTTCTTT.

This clone was observed at least ten times. The DNA of the CDR3 is TGCAGCGTTTTGAAGGGGCGCCTGAACACTGAAGCTTTCTTT. Translation: CSVLKGRLNTEAFF. The V and J genes are TRBV29-1 and TRBJ1-1; D perhaps matches TRBD1 (5 bases). CDR3 length equals 14 residues. Between the trimmed V and J ends, which lost 5 bases and 0 bases, there was a span of 13 bases. The V gene's germline CDR1 is SQVTM and CDR2 ANQGSEA.

The sample holds many counts of this clone. The chain's CDR3 is CSASFHREAKNIQYF. The CDR3 bases are TGCAGTGCTAGTTTCCACAGGGAGGCCAAAAACATTCAGTACTTC. V gene TRBV20-1 combines with J gene TRBJ2-4, with a tentative D call TRBD1 (6 bases). The CDR3 runs to 15 residues. V was clipped by 3 bases and J by 1 base, with 13 bases between them. Germline V lookup: CDR1 DFQATT, CDR2 SNEGSKA (reference sequence).

Comments on this clone: A much larger clonotype is one base distant, so this may be a read error. This chain connects TRBV11-3 to TRBJ2-5, with D tentatively TRBD2 (6 bases). Germline V gene lookup returns CDR1 SGHNT and CDR2 YENEEA. CDR3 size: 12 residues. CDR3 DNA: TGTGCCAGCAGCTTAGATGGGGCGGGACCGGACTTC. It yields the protein CASSLDGAGPDF.

In its sample, this clone was seen many times. This rearrangement joins TRBV9 to TRBJ1-1; tentatively, D is TRBD1 (6 bases). The V and J ends lost 4 bases and 5 bases respectively, with 9 bases between them. CDR1 SGDLS and CDR2 YYNGEE come from the germline V gene. The CDR3 length is 12 residues. The CDR3 region is CASSSRGTEAFF. Here the CDR3 DNA reads TGTGCCAGCAGCTCCAGGGGAACTGAAGCTTTCTTT.

This clone was seen repeatedly, ten times or more. The CDR3 region is CSVRREGGGYTF. The CDR3 DNA reads as TGCAGCGTTCGACGGGAAGGAGGTGGCTACACCTTC. V and J are TRBV29-1 and TRBJ1-2; unclear D gene. Looked up from germline, CDR1 is SQVTM and CDR2 is ANQGSEA. This CDR3 is built from 12 residues. Between the trimmed V and J ends, which lost 5 bases and 7 bases, there was a span of 14 bases. The full variable domain, its missing parts supplied by reference TRBV29-1 and TRBJ1-2, is SAVISQKPSRDICQRGTSLTIQCQVDSQVTMMFWYRQQPGQSLTLIATANQGSEATYESGFVIDKFPISRPNLTFSTLTVSNMSPEDSSIYLCSVRREGGGYTFGSGTRLTVV.